This passage covers 5 T cell receptor beta chains from one sample sequenced in a study of shared clonotypes between healthy human individuals. Naive CD8 populations comprised CD45RO-negative cells positively selected for CCR7, excluding terminally differentiated effector memory CD45RA+ cells. Method: immunoSEQ multiplex PCR; TCRdb's copy keeps in-frame clones and lacks some. The table records about 2.2 million clones, roughly 91% of them present only once. The sample consisted of naive CD8+ T cells from PBMCs. The source of these receptors is a man in his late teens or twenties in good health. Some clones in this sample may be carry-over from other donors' samples.

The gene calls are TRBV5-1 and TRBJ1-1; 10 positions match TRBD1. CDR3 length equals 15 residues. Trimming at V came to 4 bases and at J to 6 bases, leaving 9 bases not matched to a gene. CDR1 SGHRS and CDR2 YFSETQ come from the germline V gene. In DNA form, the CDR3 reads TGCGCCAGCAGCGGGAGACAGGGGGCGGATTCTGAAGCTTTCTTT. Translated, it gives CASSGRQGADSEAFF.

Comments on this clone: Since a much larger clone is just one base distant, this may be a read error. Other DNA sequences of this sample code for an identical CDR3. This chain connects TRBV7-8 to TRBJ2-7; D uncertain. This CDR3 region has 11 residues. The germline CDR1 and CDR2 sequences are SGHVS and FQNEAQ. Trimming stripped 4 bases from V and 2 bases from J, with 3 bases between. The CDR3: CASSSTYEQYF. In DNA form, the CDR3 reads TGTGCCAGCAGCTCCACCTACGAGCAGTACTTC. Looking up the rest from reference TRBV7-8 and TRBJ2-7 gives the full variable domain: GAGVSQSPRYKVAKRGQDVALRCDPISGHVSLFWYQQALGQGPEFLTYFQNEAQLDKSGLPSDRFFAERPEGSVSTLKIQRTQQEDSAVYLCASSSTYEQYFGPGTRLTVT.

V is TRBV5-5 and J is TRBJ2-5, with D perhaps TRBD2 (5 bases). CDR1 is SGHKS, CDR2 YYEKEE, per germline (reference sequence). V gave up 0 bases and J gave up 3 bases, with 18 bases separating them. This CDR3 comprises 17 residues. The CDR3 sequence: CASSLAARVAPKETQYF. CDR3 sequence (DNA): TGTGCCAGCAGCTTGGCCGCTCGGGTAGCGCCGAAAGAGACCCAGTACTTC.

The chain couples TRBV5-1 to TRBJ1-3; D is perhaps TRBD1 (5 bases). Germline V CDR1 and CDR2: SGHRS, YFSETQ. This CDR3 contains 15 residues. The V end lost 4 bases, the J end lost 3 bases, and 14 bases lay between the germline ends. Here the CDR3 reads CASSPLGASGNTIYF. For the CDR3, the DNA is TGCGCCAGCAGCCCCCTAGGGGCAAGTGGAAACACCATATATTTT.

The chain couples TRBV9 to TRBJ2-7; 12 positions agree with TRBD1. With V trimmed by 4 bases and J by 6 bases, 8 bases remained unmatched. Germline V gene data show CDR1 as SGDLS and CDR2 as YYNGEE. This CDR3 has 15 residues. CDR3 amino acids: CASSPGQGAKGEQYF. The CDR3 nucleotides read TGTGCCAGCAGCCCGGGACAGGGGGCTAAGGGCGAGCAGTACTTC.